This TCR beta chain was identified in a study of blood T cells in healthy people across ages. Points from the study as a whole: Nothing was known about donor CMV status, and this possibly confounded expanded clonotype changes.

This clonotype turned up a few times. Its antigen is still unknown. The second PCR ran about 6 to 12 cycles with a sample-barcoded 5' primer and J-beta primers. MiXCR, applied by TCRdb to the 5' RACE reads, yields one record per CDR3 protein. This table holds some 1,500,000 distinct CDR3 sequences, less than 45% found once. Germline lookup yields CDR1 SGHRS and CDR2 YFSETQ. CDR3 length equals 15 residues. V lost 3 bases and J lost 2, with 15 bases in between. Russia was home to the donors, healthy Caucasian individuals aged about 6 to 100. Each sample provided at least 5 micrograms of extracted total RNA.

The sequence was obtained from a young woman in good health. The chain recombines TRBV5-1 with TRBJ2-7; perhaps TRBD2 as D (6 bases). The sequenced sample was blood. This CDR3 is CASSSMPGGTYEQYF. Written as DNA, the CDR3 is TGCGCCAGCAGCTCGATGCCCGGGGGTACCTACGAGCAGTACTTC.